Listed below are T cell receptor beta chains from one sample, sequenced in a study of blood T cells in healthy people across ages. TCRdb analysed the 5' RACE reads with MiXCR anew, one entry per CDR3 protein. Found here are about 1,800,000 distinct CDR3 sequences, roughly 27% of them singletons; the top ten hold around 7.7%. Specimen: blood. These TCRs come from a woman in her 30s in good health. The CDR3 runs from the conserved cysteine through the conserved F or W. D genes are given only for firm matches. Clone size is shown for a subset of rows, as once, few, many or a class of expanded clone.

v_call: TRBV4-2; clone_size: few; j_call: TRBJ2-3; d_call: NA; cdr3_aa: CASSPARGGANTDTQYF; cdr3_nt: TGTGCCAGCAGCCCGGCCAGGGGGGGGGCGAACACAGATACGCAGTATTTT
v_call: TRBV4-1; clone_size: many; j_call: TRBJ2-6; d_call: NA; cdr3_aa: CASSQAGSGANVLTF; cdr3_nt: TGCGCCAGCAGCCAAGCCGGGTCTGGGGCCAACGTCCTGACTTTC
v_call: TRBV5-1; clone_size: NA; j_call: TRBJ2-2; d_call: TRBD2; cdr3_aa: CASSQRTSGTGELFF; cdr3_nt: TGCGCCAGCAGCCAGCGGACTAGCGGGACCGGGGAGCTGTTTTTT
v_call: TRBV10-3; clone_size: few; j_call: TRBJ2-1; d_call: NA; cdr3_aa: CAIRLSGTENEQFF; cdr3_nt: TGTGCCATCAGGCTTAGCGGGACAGAAAATGAGCAGTTCTTC
v_call: TRBV7-9; clone_size: NA; j_call: TRBJ1-1; d_call: NA; cdr3_aa: CASSLPWTARANTEAFF; cdr3_nt: TGTGCCAGCAGCTTACCTTGGACCGCCCGGGCGAACACTGAAGCTTTCTTT
v_call: TRBV7-2; clone_size: few; j_call: TRBJ2-3; d_call: TRBD2; cdr3_aa: CASSSMDGGGVSSITDTQYF; cdr3_nt: TGTGCCAGCAGTTCCATGGATGGCGGGGGGGTATCCTCGATCACAGATACGCAGTATTTT
v_call: TRBV2; clone_size: NA; j_call: TRBJ1-5; d_call: NA; cdr3_aa: CASSINSRGTGQPQHF; cdr3_nt: TGTGCCAGCAGCATAAACTCAAGGGGGACGGGACAGCCCCAGCATTTT
v_call: TRBV29-1; clone_size: many; j_call: TRBJ1-1; d_call: NA; cdr3_aa: CSVKNTEAFF; cdr3_nt: TGCAGCGTGAAGAACACTGAAGCTTTCTTT
v_call: TRBV5-1; clone_size: few; j_call: TRBJ1-2; d_call: NA; cdr3_aa: CASSLLGGLGYTF; cdr3_nt: TGCGCCAGCAGCTTGCTCGGGGGTTTGGGCTACACCTTC
v_call: TRBV2; clone_size: many; j_call: TRBJ2-5; d_call: TRBD1; cdr3_aa: CASRGQGRRQETQYF; cdr3_nt: TGTGCCAGCAGGGGACAGGGGAGGCGGCAAGAGACCCAGTACTTC
v_call: TRBV20-1; clone_size: few; j_call: TRBJ1-1; d_call: NA; cdr3_aa: CSARAEARTEAFF; cdr3_nt: TGCAGTGCCCGGGCCGAAGCGCGCACTGAAGCTTTCTTT
v_call: TRBV5-5; clone_size: NA; j_call: TRBJ2-2; d_call: TRBD1; cdr3_aa: CASSLGLDRVDTGELFF; cdr3_nt: TGTGCCAGCAGCTTGGGTTTGGACAGGGTAGACACCGGGGAGCTGTTTTTT
v_call: TRBV5-1; clone_size: NA; j_call: TRBJ1-1; d_call: NA; cdr3_aa: CASSPAAGVAEAFF; cdr3_nt: TGCGCCAGCAGCCCGGCGGCGGGCGTCGCTGAAGCTTTCTTT
v_call: TRBV12-5; clone_size: NA; j_call: TRBJ2-5; d_call: TRBD1; cdr3_aa: CASVREQGARGGTQYF; cdr3_nt: TGTGCTAGTGTCCGCGAACAGGGGGCGAGGGGTGGGACCCAGTACTTC
v_call: TRBV10-3; clone_size: many; j_call: TRBJ2-7; d_call: NA; cdr3_aa: CAISESESSYEQYF; cdr3_nt: TGTGCCATCAGTGAAAGCGAAAGCAGCTACGAGCAGTACTTC
v_call: TRBV30; clone_size: NA; j_call: TRBJ1-2; d_call: NA; cdr3_aa: CAWNFGANYGYTF; cdr3_nt: TGTGCCTGGAATTTCGGGGCTAACTATGGCTACACCTTC
v_call: TRBV11-2; clone_size: NA; j_call: TRBJ1-1; d_call: NA; cdr3_aa: CASSRWTSSTEAFF; cdr3_nt: TGTGCCAGCAGCAGATGGACCTCGAGCACTGAAGCTTTCTTT
v_call: TRBV4-3; clone_size: few; j_call: TRBJ1-2; d_call: TRBD1; cdr3_aa: CASSSYRGFYGYTF; cdr3_nt: TGCGCCAGCAGCTCTTACAGGGGTTTCTATGGCTACACCTTC
v_call: TRBV14; clone_size: NA; j_call: TRBJ2-7; d_call: NA; cdr3_aa: CASSQGPTVGPYEQYF; cdr3_nt: TGTGCCAGCAGCCAAGGACCGACAGTCGGACCCTACGAGCAGTACTTC
v_call: TRBV4-1; clone_size: NA; j_call: TRBJ2-3; d_call: TRBD2; cdr3_aa: CASAGGASTDTQYF; cdr3_nt: TGCGCCAGCGCGGGGGGCGCTAGCACAGATACGCAGTATTTT
v_call: TRBV6-1; clone_size: NA; j_call: TRBJ2-7; d_call: NA; cdr3_aa: CASSEVDKTYEQYF; cdr3_nt: TGTGCCAGCAGTGAAGTGGACAAGACCTACGAGCAGTACTTC
v_call: TRBV12-3/TRBV12-4; clone_size: many; j_call: TRBJ2-2; d_call: NA; cdr3_aa: CASSLLGNTGELFF; cdr3_nt: TGTGCCAGCAGTTTACTGGGGAACACCGGGGAGCTGTTTTTT
v_call: TRBV5-1; clone_size: NA; j_call: TRBJ2-3; d_call: TRBD2; cdr3_aa: CASSPDSGAFTDTQYF; cdr3_nt: TGCGCCAGCAGCCCCGATAGCGGGGCCTTCACAGATACGCAGTATTTT
v_call: TRBV2; clone_size: NA; j_call: TRBJ2-7; d_call: NA; cdr3_aa: CASSESSLQYF; cdr3_nt: TGTGCCAGCAGTGAAAGCAGCTTGCAGTACTTC
v_call: TRBV9; clone_size: NA; j_call: TRBJ2-3; d_call: NA; cdr3_aa: CASSVAGYSDTTDTQYF; cdr3_nt: TGTGCCAGCAGCGTAGCAGGCTATAGCGATACCACAGATACGCAGTATTTT
v_call: TRBV7-2; clone_size: NA; j_call: TRBJ2-3; d_call: TRBD2; cdr3_aa: CASSLGTSGRGSTQYF; cdr3_nt: TGTGCCAGCAGCTTAGGGACTAGCGGGAGGGGGAGTACGCAGTATTTT
v_call: TRBV21-1; clone_size: NA; j_call: TRBJ1-2; d_call: NA; cdr3_aa: CASSKEGSGVAYGYTF; cdr3_nt: TGTGCCAGCAGCAAAGAGGGTTCCGGGGTGGCCTATGGTTACACCTTC
v_call: TRBV28; clone_size: NA; j_call: TRBJ1-4; d_call: NA; cdr3_aa: CASSSLTATNEKLFF; cdr3_nt: TGTGCCAGCAGTAGCTTGACAGCAACTAATGAAAAACTGTTTTTT
v_call: TRBV10-3; clone_size: many; j_call: TRBJ2-3; d_call: TRBD1; cdr3_aa: CAISDPDRGTDTQYF; cdr3_nt: TGTGCCATCAGCGACCCCGACAGGGGGACAGATACGCAGTATTTT
v_call: TRBV6-2/TRBV6-3; clone_size: few; j_call: TRBJ2-1; d_call: NA; cdr3_aa: CASSRGRDEQFF; cdr3_nt: TGTGCCAGCAGCCGAGGGCGGGATGAGCAGTTCTTC
v_call: TRBV3-1; clone_size: few; j_call: TRBJ2-3; d_call: TRBD2; cdr3_aa: CASSQAGTSGGTDAQYF; cdr3_nt: TGTGCCAGCAGCCAAGCCGGGACTAGCGGGGGCACAGATGCGCAGTATTTT
v_call: TRBV11-2; clone_size: few; j_call: TRBJ2-7; d_call: NA; cdr3_aa: CASSRRGEAEQYF; cdr3_nt: TGTGCCAGCAGCCGGAGAGGGGAGGCAGAGCAGTACTTC
v_call: TRBV6-5; clone_size: few; j_call: TRBJ1-1; d_call: NA; cdr3_aa: CASSKDIPGYTEAFF; cdr3_nt: TGTGCCAGCAGTAAAGACATCCCGGGGTACACTGAAGCTTTCTTT
v_call: TRBV29-1; clone_size: many; j_call: TRBJ2-1; d_call: NA; cdr3_aa: CSVEEGGVDNEQFF; cdr3_nt: TGCAGCGTTGAGGAGGGGGGGGTCGACAATGAGCAGTTCTTC
v_call: TRBV20-1; clone_size: many; j_call: TRBJ2-1; d_call: NA; cdr3_aa: CSARSPGSHNEQFF; cdr3_nt: TGCAGTGCTAGATCTCCGGGCAGTCACAATGAGCAGTTCTTC
v_call: TRBV10-2; clone_size: few; j_call: TRBJ1-1; d_call: NA; cdr3_aa: CASSNNRLRAEAFF; cdr3_nt: TGCGCCAGCAGCAATAACAGGTTACGGGCTGAAGCTTTCTTT
v_call: TRBV29-1; clone_size: once; j_call: TRBJ1-2; d_call: NA; cdr3_aa: CSVDEPGITYGYTF; cdr3_nt: TGCAGCGTTGATGAGCCAGGGATTACCTATGGCTACACCTTC
v_call: TRBV29-1; clone_size: many; j_call: TRBJ2-7; d_call: NA; cdr3_aa: CSVAFGREQYF; cdr3_nt: TGCAGCGTAGCCTTCGGCAGGGAGCAGTACTTC
v_call: TRBV29-1; clone_size: NA; j_call: TRBJ1-5; d_call: NA; cdr3_aa: CSVGQNLNQPQHF; cdr3_nt: TGCAGCGTTGGGCAGAATCTCAATCAGCCCCAGCATTTT